The sequence of this T cell receptor (beta chain) was determined in a study of T cells expressing NK-cell markers. Study information: Beta-chain profiling covered CD3+CD56+NKG2C+, CD3+CD56+NKG2C- and CD3+CD56-NKG2C+ sorted subsets. Seven of the eight sequenced donors were HCMV-seropositive; one was seronegative.

This CDR3 region has 15 residues. Germline CDR1 and CDR2: SGHNT and YYREEE (reference sequence). TCRdb reprocessed the 5' RACE reads and reports one entry per CDR3 protein, with no DNA. This sample contains about 120,000 distinct CDR3 sequences. The sequence was obtained from a woman aged 18 to 75 in good health. The material sequenced was blood T cells: a sorted CD56 or NKG2C T cell subset, CD4+ or CD8+ T cells, or bulk PBMC T cells (not recorded which). The rearrangement uses TRBV5-4 and TRBJ1-1; TCRdb reports TRBD1, a call that lacks DNA to check it against. CDR3 residues: CASSGRQGIGPEAFF.